Listed here are 24 T cell receptor beta chains from one sample, sequenced in a study of response to subunit inactivated influenza vaccine. TCRdb re-called the RT-PCR reads with MiXCR, one entry per CDR3 protein. The data contain about 570,000 distinct CDR3 sequences, about 11% of them singletons. This sample also appeared in a second study, on T cells expressing NK-cell markers. That study reports: UMIs accompanied the 5'RACE template switching by which TCR beta cDNA was made.

The sequenced sample was PBMCs from blood, obtained on the day of vaccination. Receptors were obtained from a middle-aged man who received an inactivated influenza vaccine.

The rearrangement links TRBV27 to TRBJ2-3; a possible D gene is TRBD2 (5 bases). V lost 6 bases, J lost 1 base, and 14 bases lay in between. This CDR3 is built from 15 residues. Germline lookup yields CDR1 MNHEY and CDR2 SMNVEV (reference sequence). The CDR3 loop reads CASRPGIIRTDTQYF. The CDR3 DNA sequence: TGTGCCAGCAGACCGGGGATTATCCGCACAGATACGCAGTATTTT.

The sample holds a few counts of this clonotype. The gene calls are TRBV5-6 and TRBJ2-2, with D perhaps given as TRBD1 or TRBD2 (6 bases each). V was trimmed by 1 base and J by 3 bases, leaving 16 bases between them. Germline V gives CDR1 SGHDT, CDR2 YYEEEE. The CDR3 length is 17 residues. As DNA, the CDR3 is TGTGCCAGCAGCTTGAAGGGGGGCACGGAGGACACCGGGGAGCTGTTTTTT. Residues: CASSLKGGTEDTGELFF.

V is TRBV12-3 or TRBV12-4 and J is TRBJ1-6; 7 nucleotides line up with TRBD1. V trimming: 5 bases; J trimming: 5 bases; junction bases outside the gene matches: 6. The CDR3 loop spans 15 amino acids. The CDR3 loop reads CASSPRDSNNSPLHF. The CDR3 DNA sequence: TGTGCCAGCAGTCCCCGGGACAGTAATAATTCACCCCTCCACTTT.

The gene calls are TRBV5-1 and TRBJ2-2; TRBD2 matches 8 bases. This CDR3 contains 15 residues. V gave up 5 bases and J gave up 4 bases; unmatched junction bases: 7. Germline lookup yields CDR1 SGHRS and CDR2 YFSETQ. The CDR3 region has the DNA TGCGCCAGCAGTATTAGCGGGATGCTCACCGGGGAGCTGTTTTTT. Translated: CASSISGMLTGELFF.

This chain uses TRBV10-3 with TRBJ2-5; D gene uncertain. The CDR3 totals 15 residues. Germline CDR1 ENHRY, CDR2 SYGVKD. V dropped 3 bases and J dropped 5 bases, with 16 bases sitting between them. Here the CDR3 reads CAISDISYQGETQYF. The CDR3 DNA follows: TGTGCCATCAGTGATATATCCTACCAAGGGGAGACCCAGTACTTC.

The gene calls are TRBV18 and TRBJ2-1; D ambiguous. The CDR3 totals 16 residues. V lost 3 bases and J 8 bases, leaving 20 bases between the germline ends. Germline-derived CDR1 and CDR2 are KGHSH and LQKENI. CDR3 nucleotides: TGTGCCAGCTCACCTTCCACTACCCGAGTGGGCTATGAGCAGTTCTTC. Translating it yields CASSPSTTRVGYEQFF.

The sample holds a few counts of this clonotype. V gene TRBV28 combines with J gene TRBJ2-3; D gene uncertain. Germline V gene lookup returns CDR1 MDHEN and CDR2 SYDVKM. V lost 3 bases to trimming and J lost 3 bases, with 7 bases between them. This CDR3 is built from 13 residues. The CDR3 DNA follows: TGTGCCAGCAGTTTCGGGTGGACAGATACGCAGTATTTT. This sequence encodes CASSFGWTDTQYF.

The V call is TRBV30, the J call TRBJ1-1; no firm D call. The CDR3 sequence is 15 residues long. Germline V gives CDR1 GTSNPN, CDR2 SVGIG (reference sequence). Trimming shortened V by 4 bases and J by 1 base, and 16 bases separated the two germline ends. This CDR3 reads CAWNPAVPPNTEAFF. The CDR3 DNA reads TGTGCCTGGAATCCAGCGGTCCCTCCGAACACTGAAGCTTTCTTT. Looking up the rest from reference TRBV30 and TRBJ1-1 gives the full variable domain: SQTIHQWPATLVQPVGSPLSLECTVEGTSNPNLYWYRQAAGRGLQLLFYSVGIGQISSEVPQNLSASRPQDRQFILSSKKLLLSDSGFYLCAWNPAVPPNTEAFFGQGTRLTVV.

V is TRBV30 and J is TRBJ2-1; D is perhaps TRBD2 (6 bases). CDR1 and CDR2 (germline): GTSNPN, SVGIG (reference sequence). V was clipped by 4 bases and J by 9 bases, with 19 bases between them. The CDR3 is 14 residues long. CDR3 in amino acids: CAWNQGLLAGEQFF. CDR3 bases: TGTGCCTGGAACCAAGGACTATTGGCGGGTGAGCAGTTCTTC.

This clonotype appeared a few times. This sequence joins TRBV5-1 and TRBJ2-5, with 8 bases that match TRBD2. Trimming at V came to 5 bases and at J to 5 bases, leaving 11 bases not matched to a gene. The CDR3 length is 15 residues. Germline loops: CDR1 SGHRS, CDR2 YFSETQ. The CDR3 spells CASRASGGSRETQYF. The CDR3, as DNA: TGCGCCAGCAGAGCCAGCGGGGGTAGTCGGGAGACCCAGTACTTC.

The chain links TRBV7-2 to TRBJ2-4; TRBD1 matches 7 bases. Trimming at V came to 3 bases and at J to 1 base, leaving 3 bases not matched to a gene. Germline CDR1 is SGHTA and CDR2 is FQGNSA. The CDR3 spans 15 residues. The CDR3: CASSFDRVAKNIQYF. CDR3 nucleotides: TGTGCCAGCAGCTTCGACAGGGTGGCCAAAAACATTCAGTACTTC.

At least ten counts were recorded for this clonotype. The CDR3 is CAWTKVGTGELFF. In DNA, the CDR3 is TGTGCCTGGACGAAAGTGGGCACCGGGGAGCTGTTTTTT. The chain uses TRBV30 and TRBJ2-2, with no clear D. CDR3 length: 13 amino acids. The germline CDR1 and CDR2 sequences are GTSNPN and SVGIG (reference sequence). Between the trimmed V and J ends, which lost 4 bases and 4 bases, there was a span of 10 bases.

This clonotype was found many times. The chain uses TRBV5-1 and TRBJ2-2; 9 positions agree with TRBD1. CDR1 and CDR2 from the germline V gene are SGHRS and YFSETQ. This CDR3 comprises 16 residues. V dropped 0 bases and J dropped 5; count of bases not matched to a gene: 5. This CDR3 reads CASSLVTGGYTGELFF. CDR3 nucleotides: TGCGCCAGCAGCTTGGTGACAGGGGGTTATACCGGGGAGCTGTTTTTT.

This clonotype was counted a few times. The gene calls are TRBV20-1 and TRBJ2-5; weak D call: TRBD2 (6 bases). This CDR3 comprises 16 residues. V was trimmed by 0 bases and J by 2 bases, leaving 16 bases between them. In germline, CDR1 is DFQATT, CDR2 SNEGSKA (reference sequence). The DNA of the CDR3 is TGCAGTGCTAGAGATCGTACCCGGACTATGCAAGAGACCCAGTACTTC. This gives the protein CSARDRTRTMQETQYF.

The chain has TRBV11-2 and TRBJ2-6, with no clear D. Germline V gene data show CDR1 as SGHAT and CDR2 as FQNNGV. V was clipped by 3 bases and J by 4 bases, with 10 bases between them. There are 15 residues in the CDR3. CDR3 residues: CASSFLVFGANVLTF. DNA for the CDR3: TGTGCCAGCAGCTTCTTGGTTTTCGGGGCCAACGTCCTGACTTTC.

The V and J genes are TRBV7-7 and TRBJ2-2, with 9 bases fitting TRBD1. Trimming took 4 bases from V and 3 from J; bases not matched to a gene: 3. Germline CDR1 is SSHAT and CDR2 is FNYEAQ (reference sequence). There are 15 residues in the CDR3. The CDR3 DNA reads TGTGCCAGCAGCTACGACAGGGGGGACACCGGGGAGCTGTTTTTT. It yields the protein CASSYDRGDTGELFF. Using reference TRBV7-7 and TRBJ2-2 for the parts outside the CDR3, the full variable domain is GAGVSQSPRYKVTKRGQDVTLRCDPISSHATLYWYQQALGQGPEFLTYFNYEAQPDKSGLPSDRFSAERPEGSISTLTIQRTEQRDSAMYRCASSYDRGDTGELFFGEGSRLTVL.

The chain uses TRBV28 and TRBJ2-3, with D possibly being TRBD1 (6 bases). Trimming took 7 bases from V and 9 from J, leaving 14 bases between them. CDR3 length: 12 amino acids. Germline CDR1 is MDHEN and CDR2 is SYDVKM. In nucleotides, the CDR3 is TGTGCCAGCAATGGGGACACCCAGACGCAGTATTTT. Its protein is CASNGDTQTQYF.

This clonotype has a count of ten or more. The rearrangement uses TRBV5-1 and TRBJ2-3; TRBD1 matches 7 bases. This CDR3 spans 14 amino acids. Germline assignment: CDR1 SGHRS and CDR2 YFSETQ. Trimming at V came to 0 bases and at J to 5 bases, leaving 3 bases not matched to a gene. The CDR3 bases are TGCGCCAGCAGCTTGGTTACAGGGGAAGATACGCAGTATTTT. Its translation is CASSLVTGEDTQYF.

This clonotype was picked up a small number of times. This rearrangement joins TRBV19 to TRBJ2-1; tentatively, D is TRBD2 (5 bases). Per the germline V gene, CDR1 is LNHDA and CDR2 is SQIVND (reference sequence). CDR3 length: 14 amino acids. The ends were cut back, 3 bases at V and 0 bases at J, with 6 bases in the middle. In DNA, the CDR3 is TGTGCCAGTAGTATCACTAGCTCCTACAATGAGCAGTTCTTC. Its translation: CASSITSSYNEQFF.

This clonotype was observed many times. V is TRBV5-1 and J is TRBJ1-1, with TRBD1 identical over 8 bases. CDR3 length: 13 residues. Per the germline V gene, CDR1 is SGHRS and CDR2 is YFSETQ. J lost 3 bases, V lost 6 bases, and 4 bases had no gene match. The CDR3 spells CASNKDRDTEAFF. The CDR3 region has the DNA TGCGCCAGCAATAAGGACAGGGACACTGAAGCTTTCTTT.

This chain connects TRBV28 to TRBJ2-7; 9 bases agree with TRBD1. Germline V gene data show CDR1 as MDHEN and CDR2 as SYDVKM. V was clipped by 6 bases and J by 6 bases; unmatched bases: 15. The CDR3 runs to 16 residues. In nucleotides, the CDR3 is TGTGCCAGCAGCTACCCGCCGGGACAGGGTGGGGTCGAGCAGTACTTC. Its protein is CASSYPPGQGGVEQYF.

In this sample, this clonotype turned up a few times. This rearrangement joins TRBV29-1 to TRBJ2-1; perhaps TRBD2 as D (6 bases). Germline V CDR1 and CDR2: SQVTM, ANQGSEA. V was cut by 6 bases and J by 7 bases, with 16 bases left in between. This CDR3 has 13 amino acids. The CDR3 loop reads CSVDRDFSNEQFF. The CDR3 DNA reads TGCAGCGTGGACCGGGACTTTTCGAATGAGCAGTTCTTC.

Concerning this clonotype itself: A read error is possible here, since a much larger clone lies one base away. This rearrangement joins TRBV5-1 to TRBJ2-2; TRBD1 matches at 9 bases. V was pared by 0 bases and J by 7 bases, with 1 base of the junction left unmatched. From germline, CDR1 is SGHRS and CDR2 YFSETQ. This CDR3 is built from 14 residues. The CDR3 here is CASSLGDRDGELFF. The CDR3 nucleotides read TGCGCCAGCAGCTTGGGGGACAGGGACGGGGAGCTGTTTTTT.

There are many counts of this clonotype. The gene calls are TRBV12-3 or TRBV12-4 and TRBJ2-3, with TRBD2 as a possible D gene (6 bases). Trimming removed 3 bases from V and 4 bases from J, with 11 bases in between. The CDR3 spans 14 residues. CDR3 DNA: TGTGCCAGCAGTTTGAGTAGCGGCGCAGATACGCAGTATTTT. Protein product: CASSLSSGADTQYF.